This T cell receptor (beta chain) stems from a study of patients and donors after allogeneic stem cell transplantation. TCRdb re-called the RT-PCR reads with MiXCR, one entry per CDR3 protein. The repertoire holds hundreds of thousands of distinct CDR3 sequences, 12% to 15% seen once, with approximately 10% in the top ten. Trimming cost V 3 bases and J 6 bases; bases outside gene matches: 4. The CDR3 runs to 13 residues. Germline values: CDR1 SGHDT, CDR2 YYEEEE. The clonotype originates from a human donor who was either an allogeneic HSCT recipient or a stem cell or donor lymphocyte infusion donor (not recorded which). It is not recorded whose cells these are; they may come from a transplant donor. The V and J genes are TRBV5-6 and TRBJ1-2; the match to TRBD1 covers 8 bases. Sequenced input: blood, either unsorted or a sorted T cell fraction (not recorded which). The CDR3 DNA reads TGTGCCAGCAGCTGGCAGGGGGCCAATGGCTACACCTTC. It codes for CASSWQGANGYTF.